This T cell receptor (beta chain) was retrieved from a study of post-analysis software for immune sequencing data. The study's findings and limits: Significantly lower normalized Chao1 diversity was seen in multiple sclerosis patients than in controls.

Prepared libraries of TCR beta cDNA carried unique molecular identifiers. Out of 1 to 10 million T cells, about 460,000 cDNA molecules were generated. One entry per CDR3 protein, called by TCRdb with MiXCR from the PCR reads. The sample includes hundreds of thousands of distinct CDR3 sequences, roughly 38% seen only once; the top ten take less than 8%. About this clonotype itself: No antigen is known for it.

The sequenced material came from blood. The sequence was obtained from a girl aged 2 to 10 with multiple sclerosis.

The CDR3 reads CASSQDRAGGPSDEQFF. DNA of the CDR3: TGTGCCAGCAGCCAAGATCGGGCGGGAGGGCCTAGCGATGAGCAGTTCTTC. The chain has TRBV14 and TRBJ2-1; 9 nucleotides agree with TRBD2. Germline CDR1 and CDR2: SGHDN and FVKESK. The CDR3 has 17 amino acids. The junction had 11 bases not matched to a gene; V was cut back by 0 bases and J by 8 bases. The full variable domain, with the rest looked up from reference TRBV14 and TRBJ2-1, is EAGVTQFPSHSVIEKGQTVTLRCDPISGHDNLYWYRRVMGKEIKFLLHFVKESKQDESGMPNNRFLAERTGGTYSTLKVQPAELEDSGVYFCASSQDRAGGPSDEQFFGPGTRLTVL.